The entry below gives a single TCR beta chain sequence along with its context. TCR beta CDR3 region amplification was performed from RNA transcripts. HTBI primers drove first-round RT-PCR of the TCR CDR3. TCRdb fed the multiplex PCR reads into MiXCR, producing one record per CDR3 protein. The table shows about 130,000 distinct CDR3 sequences, with over 20% occurring only once. This entry is derived from a study of T cells in Graves' hyperthyroidism and ophthalmopathy. This blood was taken when hyperthyroidism was first diagnosed, before any ophthalmopathy symptoms existed. The CDR3 consists of 17 residues. CDR1 and CDR2 (germline): SGHKS, YYEKEE (reference sequence). With 4 bases removed from V and 0 bases from J, the gap between germline ends came to 17 bases.

The V gene is TRBV5-5, the J gene TRBJ2-4, with D possibly being TRBD1 (6 bases). Material for sequencing was blood. This clonotype was obtained from a woman in her 50s with Graves' hyperthyroidism that later progressed to Graves' ophthalmopathy. CDR3 DNA: TGTGCCAGCAGCCCCATCGGGACAAATCTAGCCAAAAACATTCAGTACTTC. Amino acids: CASSPIGTNLAKNIQYF.